This record looks at one TCR beta chain sequence and its context. This specimen comes from a study of blood T cell repertoires in COVID-19. Using immunoSEQ multiplex PCR, the repertoire was profiled, and TCRdb retains in-frame clones only, with some absent. The repertoire holds fewer than 250,000 clones, with 75% to 90% as singletons. Looked up from germline, CDR1 is SGHNT and CDR2 is YENEEA. The V gene end was trimmed by 5 bases and the J gene end by 7 bases; junction bases not matched to a gene: 7. The CDR3 extends over 14 amino acids. The clonotype originates from a young man with COVID-19, enrolled during active disease. Sample: peripheral blood. The chain joins TRBV11-3 to TRBJ2-2; 7 nucleotides line up with TRBD1. The CDR3 loop reads CASSPTGHGGELFF. CDR3 nucleotide sequence: TGTGCCAGCAGCCCGACAGGGCATGGCGGGGAGCTGTTTTTT.